Listed here is a single T cell receptor (beta chain). The antigen is undetermined. This may stem from a read error, because a much larger clone lies one nucleotide away. The entry originates in a study of CD8 T cells in ankylosing spondylitis. Findings and caveats of the study: Disease-linked clones reportedly showed significant enrichment in matched ankylosing spondylitis synovial fluid.

Germline V gene sequence: CDR1 SGHRS, CDR2 YFSETQ. The CDR3 spans 13 residues. A quantitative 5'-RACE method, one with molecular barcodes, was used to make TCR beta libraries. TCRdb processed the 5' RACE reads anew with MiXCR; each CDR3 protein has one entry. The repertoire holds 150,000 or so distinct CDR3 sequences, around 19% seen once, with approximately 7.6% in the top ten. What was sequenced was blood, either unsorted or a sorted T cell fraction (not recorded which). The chain carries TRBV5-1 and TRBJ2-7; TRBD1 might be the D (6 bases). This TCR came from a male donor with ankylosing spondylitis or in good health (not recorded which). This CDR3 is CANSYGQRYEQYF. Here the CDR3 DNA reads TGCGCCAACAGCTACGGACAGAGATACGAGCAGTACTTC.